This T cell receptor (beta chain) was sequenced in a study of spatial heterogeneity in lung cancer. V lost 6 bases to trimming and J lost 5 bases, with 13 bases between them. CDR3 length: 14 amino acids. The germline CDR1 and CDR2 sequences are MNHEY and SVGAGI. TCRdb reanalysed the 5' RACE reads using MiXCR and keeps one entry per CDR3 protein. Counted here are about 1,900 distinct CDR3 sequences, about 8.2% occurring once; the ten biggest clones make up about 20%. Regarding time point: sample taken at primary tumor resection. Researchers sequenced whole RNA taken from tumor, nontumor lung or frozen PBMC without sorting. This clonotype is medium-sized in the sample. This beta chain is a stray read from a library made for alpha chains; its abundance is not meaningful.

This receptor was identified in a male donor with early-stage non-small cell lung cancer. The rearrangement links TRBV6-5 to TRBJ2-2, with D uncertain. The specimen was normal lung tissue next to the tumor, collected at surgery. The CDR3 DNA follows: TGTGCCAGCAGCCCCCATTGGGATACCGGGGAGCTGTTTTTT. Translating gives CASSPHWDTGELFF.